This T cell receptor (beta chain) was sequenced for a study of control samples from healthy donors and cancer patients. Germline CDR1 is LGHNT and CDR2 is FRNRAP. This CDR3 has 11 residues. V gave up 8 bases and J gave up 8 bases, with 10 bases separating them. The protocol was immunoSEQ multiplex PCR, while the TCRdb copy is restricted to in-frame clones and leaves out a portion. Here the sample spans 120,000 or so clones, roughly 90% being singletons. This chain links TRBV12-5 with TRBJ2-1, with D hard to call. The sequence was collected from a man aged 18 to 30 in good health. Source material: blood. CDR3 sequence: CASTAVHEQFF. The CDR3 bases are TGTGCTAGTACTGCGGTCCATGAGCAGTTCTTC.